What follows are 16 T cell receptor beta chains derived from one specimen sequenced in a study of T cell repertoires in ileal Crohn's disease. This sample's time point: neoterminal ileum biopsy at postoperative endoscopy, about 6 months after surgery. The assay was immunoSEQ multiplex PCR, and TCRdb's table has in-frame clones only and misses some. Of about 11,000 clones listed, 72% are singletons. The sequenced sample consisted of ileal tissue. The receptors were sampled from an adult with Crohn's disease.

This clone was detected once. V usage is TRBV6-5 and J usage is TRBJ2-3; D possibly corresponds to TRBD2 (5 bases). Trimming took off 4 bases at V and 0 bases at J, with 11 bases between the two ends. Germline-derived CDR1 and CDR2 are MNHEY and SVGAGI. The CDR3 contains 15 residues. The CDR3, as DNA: TGTGCCAGCAGTTCTAGCTTCTTAAGCACAGATACGCAGTATTTT. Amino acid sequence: CASSSSFLSTDTQYF.

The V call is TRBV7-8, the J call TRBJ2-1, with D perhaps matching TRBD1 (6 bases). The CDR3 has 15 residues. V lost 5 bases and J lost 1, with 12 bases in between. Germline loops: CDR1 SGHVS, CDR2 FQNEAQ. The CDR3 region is CASSEKQGSYNEQFF. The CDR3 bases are TGTGCCAGCAGCGAAAAACAGGGATCCTACAATGAGCAGTTCTTC.

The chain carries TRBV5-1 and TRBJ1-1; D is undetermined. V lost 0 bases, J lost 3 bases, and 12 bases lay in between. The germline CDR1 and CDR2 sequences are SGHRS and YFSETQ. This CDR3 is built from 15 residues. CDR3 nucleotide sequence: TGCGCCAGCAGCTTGGGCTCCAGACACCACACTGAAGCTTTCTTT. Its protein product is CASSLGSRHHTEAFF.

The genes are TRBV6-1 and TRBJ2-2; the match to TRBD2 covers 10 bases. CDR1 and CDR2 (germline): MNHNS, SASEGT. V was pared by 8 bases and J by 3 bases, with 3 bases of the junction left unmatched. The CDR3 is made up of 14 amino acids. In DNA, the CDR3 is TGTGCCAGCGAAGCGGGAGGGCACACCGGGGAGCTGTTTTTT. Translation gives CASEAGGHTGELFF.

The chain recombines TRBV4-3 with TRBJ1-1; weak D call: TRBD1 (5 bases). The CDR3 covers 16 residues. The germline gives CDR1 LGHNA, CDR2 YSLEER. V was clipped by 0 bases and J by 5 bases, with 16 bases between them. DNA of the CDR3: TGCGCCAGCAGCCAAGATTCCTCGGGGGTGGGGACTGAAGCTTTCTTT. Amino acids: CASSQDSSGVGTEAFF.

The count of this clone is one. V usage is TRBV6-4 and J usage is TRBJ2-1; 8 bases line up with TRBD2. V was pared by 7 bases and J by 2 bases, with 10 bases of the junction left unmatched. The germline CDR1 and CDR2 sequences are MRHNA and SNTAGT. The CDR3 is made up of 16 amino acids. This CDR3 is CASIAQAGEPYNEQFF. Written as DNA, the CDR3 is TGTGCCAGCATTGCCCAAGCGGGAGAGCCCTACAATGAGCAGTTCTTC.

The CDR3 DNA follows: TGTGCCAGCAGCTTAGGGGTTAGCGCTCATGAGCAGTTCTTC. Protein sequence: CASSLGVSAHEQFF. The gene calls are TRBV11-3 and TRBJ2-1; possibly TRBD2 for D (5 bases). V was pared by 1 base and J by 8 bases, with 12 bases between. CDR3 length equals 14 residues. Germline lookup yields CDR1 SGHNT and CDR2 YENEEA.

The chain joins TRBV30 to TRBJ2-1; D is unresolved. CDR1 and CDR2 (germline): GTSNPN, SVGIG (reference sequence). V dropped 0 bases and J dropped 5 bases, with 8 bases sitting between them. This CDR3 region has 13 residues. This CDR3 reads CAWSVLLNNEQFF. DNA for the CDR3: TGTGCCTGGAGTGTACTTCTCAACAATGAGCAGTTCTTC.

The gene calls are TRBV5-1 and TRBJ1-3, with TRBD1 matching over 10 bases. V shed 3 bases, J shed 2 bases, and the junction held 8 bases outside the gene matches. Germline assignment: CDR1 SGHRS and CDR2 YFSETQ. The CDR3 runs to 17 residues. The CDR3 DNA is TGCGCCAGCAGCTCTTCGGGACAGGGGACGCCTGGAAACACCATATATTTT. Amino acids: CASSSSGQGTPGNTIYF.

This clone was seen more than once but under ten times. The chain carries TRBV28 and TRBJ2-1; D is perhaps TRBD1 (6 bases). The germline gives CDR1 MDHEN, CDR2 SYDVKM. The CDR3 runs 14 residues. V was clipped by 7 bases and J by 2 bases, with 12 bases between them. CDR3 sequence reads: CASTRDTAYNEQFF. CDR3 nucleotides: TGTGCCAGCACCCGGGACACCGCCTACAATGAGCAGTTCTTC.

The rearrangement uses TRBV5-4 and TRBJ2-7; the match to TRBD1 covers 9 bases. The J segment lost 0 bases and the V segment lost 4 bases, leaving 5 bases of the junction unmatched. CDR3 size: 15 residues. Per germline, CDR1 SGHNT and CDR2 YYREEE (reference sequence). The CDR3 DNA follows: TGTGCCAGCAGCCCGGGACAGGGATCCTCCTACGAGCAGTACTTC. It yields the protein CASSPGQGSSYEQYF.

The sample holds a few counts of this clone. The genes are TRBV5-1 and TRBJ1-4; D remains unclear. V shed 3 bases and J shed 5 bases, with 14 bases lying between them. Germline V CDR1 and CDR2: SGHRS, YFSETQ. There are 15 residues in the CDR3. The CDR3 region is CASSWISGNNEKLFF. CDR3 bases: TGCGCCAGCAGCTGGATTTCGGGGAACAATGAAAAACTGTTTTTT.

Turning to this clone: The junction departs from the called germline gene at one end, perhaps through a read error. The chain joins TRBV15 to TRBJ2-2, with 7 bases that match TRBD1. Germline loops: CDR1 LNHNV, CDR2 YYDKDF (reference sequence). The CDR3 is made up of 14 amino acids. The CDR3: CATGRGSDTGELFF. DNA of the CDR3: TGTGCCACCGGCAGGGGGAGTGACACCGGGGAGCTGTTTTTT.

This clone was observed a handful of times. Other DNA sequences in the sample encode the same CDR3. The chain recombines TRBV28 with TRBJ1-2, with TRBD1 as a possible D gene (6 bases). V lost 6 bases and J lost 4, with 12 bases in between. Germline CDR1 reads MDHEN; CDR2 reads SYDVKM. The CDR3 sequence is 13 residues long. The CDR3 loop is CASSLGQFYGYTF. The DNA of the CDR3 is TGTGCCAGCAGCCTTGGACAGTTCTATGGCTACACCTTC.

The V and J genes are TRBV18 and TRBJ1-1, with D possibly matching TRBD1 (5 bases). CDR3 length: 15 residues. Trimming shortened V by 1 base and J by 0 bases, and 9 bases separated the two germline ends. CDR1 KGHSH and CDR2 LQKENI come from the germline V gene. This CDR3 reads CASSPQKGMNTEAFF. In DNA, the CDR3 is TGTGCCAGCTCACCACAAAAGGGGATGAACACTGAAGCTTTCTTT.

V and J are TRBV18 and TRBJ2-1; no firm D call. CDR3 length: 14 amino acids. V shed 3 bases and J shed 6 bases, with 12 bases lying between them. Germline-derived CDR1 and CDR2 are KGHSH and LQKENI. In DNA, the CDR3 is TGTGCCAGCTCACCCCAGGCAGGTTTCAATGAGCAGTTCTTC. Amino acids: CASSPQAGFNEQFF.